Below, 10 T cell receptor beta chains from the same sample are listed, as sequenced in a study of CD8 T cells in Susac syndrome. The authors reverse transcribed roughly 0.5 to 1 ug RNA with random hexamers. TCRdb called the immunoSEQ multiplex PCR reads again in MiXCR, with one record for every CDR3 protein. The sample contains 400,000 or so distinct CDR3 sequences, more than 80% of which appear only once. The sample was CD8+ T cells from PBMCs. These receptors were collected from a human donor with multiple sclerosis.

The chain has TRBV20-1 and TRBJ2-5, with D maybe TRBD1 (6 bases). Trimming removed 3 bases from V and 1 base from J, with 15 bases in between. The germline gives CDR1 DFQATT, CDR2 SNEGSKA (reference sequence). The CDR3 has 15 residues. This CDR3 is CSARDPSGVQETQYF. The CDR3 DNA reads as TGCAGTGCTAGGGATCCTTCAGGGGTCCAAGAGACCCAGTACTTC.

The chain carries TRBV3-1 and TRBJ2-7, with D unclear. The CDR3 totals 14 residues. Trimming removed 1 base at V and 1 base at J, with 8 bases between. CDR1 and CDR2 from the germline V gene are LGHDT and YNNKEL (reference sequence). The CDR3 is CASSQASSSYEQYF. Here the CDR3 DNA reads TGTGCCAGCAGCCAAGCATCCAGTTCCTACGAGCAGTACTTC.

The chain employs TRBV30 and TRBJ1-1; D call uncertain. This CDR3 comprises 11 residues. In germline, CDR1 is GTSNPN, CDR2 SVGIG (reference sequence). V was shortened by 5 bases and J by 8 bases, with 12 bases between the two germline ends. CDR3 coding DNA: TGTGCCTGGGACGAGGGAGGGGAAGCTTTCTTT. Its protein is CAWDEGGEAFF.

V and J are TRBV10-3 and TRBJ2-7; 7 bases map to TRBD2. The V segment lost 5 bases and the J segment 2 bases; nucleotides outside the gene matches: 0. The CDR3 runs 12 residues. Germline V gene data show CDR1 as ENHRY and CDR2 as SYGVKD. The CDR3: CAISSGAYEQYF. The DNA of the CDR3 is TGTGCCATCAGTAGCGGGGCCTACGAGCAGTACTTC.

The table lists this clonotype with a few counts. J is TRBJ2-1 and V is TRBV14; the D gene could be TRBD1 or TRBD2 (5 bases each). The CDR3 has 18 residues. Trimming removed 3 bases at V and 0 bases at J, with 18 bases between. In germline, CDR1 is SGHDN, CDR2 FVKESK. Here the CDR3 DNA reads TGTGCCAGCAGCCACCTCACCTCGGCAGGGAGCTCCTACAATGAGCAGTTCTTC. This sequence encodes CASSHLTSAGSSYNEQFF.

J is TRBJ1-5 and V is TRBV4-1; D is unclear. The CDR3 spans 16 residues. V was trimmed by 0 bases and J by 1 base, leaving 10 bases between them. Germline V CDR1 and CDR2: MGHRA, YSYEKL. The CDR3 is CASSQEVGNSNQPQHF. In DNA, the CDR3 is TGCGCCAGCAGCCAAGAGGTGGGGAACAGCAATCAGCCCCAGCATTTT.

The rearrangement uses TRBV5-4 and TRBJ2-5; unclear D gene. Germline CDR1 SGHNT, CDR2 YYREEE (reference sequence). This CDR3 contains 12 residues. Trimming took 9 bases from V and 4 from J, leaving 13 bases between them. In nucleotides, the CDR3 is TGTGCCACCCGGGCCATGACAGAGACCCAGTACTTC. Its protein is CATRAMTETQYF.

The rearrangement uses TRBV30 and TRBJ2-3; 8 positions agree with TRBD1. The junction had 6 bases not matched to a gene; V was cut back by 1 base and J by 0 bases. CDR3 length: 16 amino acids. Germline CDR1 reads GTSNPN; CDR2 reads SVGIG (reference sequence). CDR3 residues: CAWSGTGFPSTDTQYF. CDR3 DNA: TGTGCCTGGAGTGGGACAGGGTTTCCTAGCACAGATACGCAGTATTTT.

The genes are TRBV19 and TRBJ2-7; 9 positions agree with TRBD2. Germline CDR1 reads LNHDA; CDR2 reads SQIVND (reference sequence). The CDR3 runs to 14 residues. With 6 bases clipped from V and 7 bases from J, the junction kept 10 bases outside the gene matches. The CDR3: CASREDGTSYEQYF. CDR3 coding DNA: TGTGCCAGTAGGGAGGACGGGACTAGCTATGAGCAGTACTTC.

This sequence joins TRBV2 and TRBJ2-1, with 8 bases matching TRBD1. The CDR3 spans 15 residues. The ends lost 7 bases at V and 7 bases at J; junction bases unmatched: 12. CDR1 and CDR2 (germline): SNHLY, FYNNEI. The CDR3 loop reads CASTPGQGVRNEQFF. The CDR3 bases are TGTGCCAGCACTCCTGGACAGGGTGTCCGGAATGAGCAGTTCTTC. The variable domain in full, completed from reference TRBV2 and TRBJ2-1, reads EPEVTQTPSHQVTQMGQEVILRCVPISNHLYFYWYRQILGQKVEFLVSFYNNEISEKSEIFDDQFSVERPDGSNFTLKIRSTKLEDSAMYFCASTPGQGVRNEQFFGPGTRLTVL.